The table lists the clone carrying this T cell receptor beta chain with a few counts. Its antigen remains unknown. Ranging in age from about 6 to 100, the donors were healthy Caucasian individuals from Russia. There are 12 residues in the CDR3. The V gene lost 6 bases and the J gene lost 2 bases, with 11 bases spanning the gap. Germline CDR1 and CDR2: DFQATT and SNEGSKA (reference sequence). A second PCR, run for about 6 to 11 cycles, used a sample-barcoded 5' primer plus a J-beta primer mix. TCRdb reanalysed the 5' RACE reads using MiXCR and keeps one entry per CDR3 protein. The repertoire has roughly 1,000,000 distinct CDR3 sequences, 20% to 25% of them found once; the top ten carry around 0.75%. This entry is derived from a study of blood T cells in healthy people across ages. Study results and caveats: TCR beta diversity per million T cells fell roughly linearly with age.

This same sample was also taken into another study, of T cells of mothers and their children. From that paper: Every mother produced more than 8 million TCR beta CDR3 reads, whereas every child provided about 3 million.

V is TRBV20-1 and J is TRBJ2-7; D gene unclear. Sequencing used blood. This sequence was found in a girl aged 2-10 years in good health. The CDR3 sequence is CSAAGLTYEQYF. The CDR3 nucleotides read TGCAGTGCGGCAGGCCTCACCTACGAGCAGTACTTC.